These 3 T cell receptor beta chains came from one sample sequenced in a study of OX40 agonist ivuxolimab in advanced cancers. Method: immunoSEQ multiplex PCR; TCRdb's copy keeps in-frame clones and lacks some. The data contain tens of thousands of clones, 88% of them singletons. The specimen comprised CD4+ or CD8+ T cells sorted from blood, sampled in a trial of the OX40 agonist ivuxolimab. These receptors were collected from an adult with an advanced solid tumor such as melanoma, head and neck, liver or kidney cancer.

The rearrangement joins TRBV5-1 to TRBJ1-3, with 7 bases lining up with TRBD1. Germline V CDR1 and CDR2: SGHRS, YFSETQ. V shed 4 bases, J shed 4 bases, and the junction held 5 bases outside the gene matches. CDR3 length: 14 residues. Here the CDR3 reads CASSAQGPGNTIYF. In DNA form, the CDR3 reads TGCGCCAGCAGCGCACAGGGGCCAGGAAACACCATATATTTT. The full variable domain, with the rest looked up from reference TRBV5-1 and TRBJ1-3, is KAGVTQTPRYLIKTRGQQVTLSCSPISGHRSVSWYQQTPGQGLQFLFEYFSETQRNKGNFPGRFSGRQFSNSRSEMNVSTLELGDSALYLCASSAQGPGNTIYFGEGSWLTVV.

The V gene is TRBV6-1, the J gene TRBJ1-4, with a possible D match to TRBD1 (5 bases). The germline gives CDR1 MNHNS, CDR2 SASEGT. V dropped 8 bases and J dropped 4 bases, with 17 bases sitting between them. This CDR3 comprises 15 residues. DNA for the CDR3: TGTGCCAGCGGGTTGACGGGGGACGGTAATGAAAAACTGTTTTTT. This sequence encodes CASGLTGDGNEKLFF.

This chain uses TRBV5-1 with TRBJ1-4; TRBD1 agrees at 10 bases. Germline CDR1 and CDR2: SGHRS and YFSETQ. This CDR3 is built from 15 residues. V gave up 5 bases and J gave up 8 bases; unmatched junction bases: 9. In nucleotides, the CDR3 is TGCGCCAGCAGTTATGACGGGACAGGGGAAGAAAAACTGTTTTTT. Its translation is CASSYDGTGEEKLFF.